The table lists the clone carrying this T cell receptor (beta chain) with a few counts. Its antigen is undetermined. This CDR3 contains 15 residues. CDR1 MRHNA and CDR2 SNTAGT come from the germline V gene. After removal of 0 bases from V and 6 bases from J, the junction contained 1 base not matched to a gene. The entry originates in a study of cytomegalovirus exposure and HLA in healthy donors. Across the whole study: A preliminary data release comprised 80 million to 95 million unique TCRs obtained from HLA-typed donors. Study findings and constraints: The authors enumerated over 150 TCR beta chains as linked to cytomegalovirus. For presence/absence analyses, sequencing depth was assumed to be roughly uniform across donors. Further analysis was carried out later, and it showed several of the most significant clusters appearing linked to common viral pathogens.

PCR primers comprised 60 Vbeta and 13 Jbeta primers. Only in-frame clones appear in the TCRdb table, and some are missing; sequencing was by immunoSEQ multiplex PCR. The sample contains 100,000 to 120,000 clones, less than 85% of which appear only once. The chain has TRBV6-4 and TRBJ2-1, with 11 bases that match TRBD2. This receptor was identified in a man aged 30 to 39 in good health and CMV-seropositive. The sample taken for sequencing was PBMCs. The CDR3 loop is CASSDSTSGANEQFF. CDR3 sequence (DNA): TGTGCCAGCAGTGACTCGACTAGCGGGGCCAATGAGCAGTTCTTC.